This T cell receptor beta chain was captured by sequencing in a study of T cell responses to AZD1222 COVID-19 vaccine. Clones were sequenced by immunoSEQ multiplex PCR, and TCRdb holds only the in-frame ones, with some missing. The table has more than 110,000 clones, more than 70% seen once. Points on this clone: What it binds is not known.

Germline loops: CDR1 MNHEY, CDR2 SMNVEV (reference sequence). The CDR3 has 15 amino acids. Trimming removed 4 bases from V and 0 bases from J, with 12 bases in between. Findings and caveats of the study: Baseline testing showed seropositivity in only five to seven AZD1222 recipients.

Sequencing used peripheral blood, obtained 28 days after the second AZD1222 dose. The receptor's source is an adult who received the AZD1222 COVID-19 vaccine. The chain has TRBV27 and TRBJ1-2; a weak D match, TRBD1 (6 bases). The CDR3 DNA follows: TGTGCCAGCAGTTCAGGGGTTTCAGCTAACTATGGCTACACCTTC. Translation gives CASSSGVSANYGYTF.